Sequencing of this TCR beta chain was carried out in a study of shared clonotypes between healthy human individuals. Study results and caveats: Despite large depth, sorted-subset datasets appeared incompletely sequenced.

For this clone: What it recognizes is unknown. The sample has other DNA sequences that encode this CDR3 too.

Naive CD4+ cells were CD45RA-selected; the remaining cells were memory. The sorted-subset replicate PCRs were given around 200 ng DNA, which is roughly 30,000 T cell genomes. The repertoire was sequenced with immunoSEQ multiplex PCR; TCRdb's copy has only in-frame clones and lacks some. The table includes around 2,000,000 clones, roughly 95% detected once. From germline, CDR1 is SGHRS and CDR2 YFSETQ. This CDR3 comprises 14 residues. V lost 4 bases to trimming and J lost 6 bases; unmatched junction nucleotides: 3. This receptor was identified in a man younger than 30 in good health. Sequencing used naive CD4+ T cells sorted from blood. Subset: CD45RA+ positively selected. The V gene is TRBV5-1, the J gene TRBJ1-6; 8 bases are a match to TRBD1. As DNA, the CDR3 is TGCGCCAGCAGCCCGGGACAGGCTAATTCACCCCTCCACTTT. As protein: CASSPGQANSPLHF. Together with reference TRBV5-1 and TRBJ1-6, the CDR3 gives the full variable domain: KAGVTQTPRYLIKTRGQQVTLSCSPISGHRSVSWYQQTPGQGLQFLFEYFSETQRNKGNFPGRFSGRQFSNSRSEMNVSTLELGDSALYLCASSPGQANSPLHFGNGTRLTVT.